This TCR beta chain was sequenced for a study of CD8 T cells in Susac syndrome. CDR1 and CDR2 (germline): MDHEN, SYDVKM. V lost 4 bases to trimming and J lost 4 bases, with 11 bases between them. The length of the CDR3 is 14 residues. After extraction with the RNeasy kit, roughly 0.45 to 1 ug of the RNA was reverse transcribed using random hexamers. TCRdb passed the immunoSEQ multiplex PCR reads through MiXCR, listing each CDR3 protein once. Here the sample spans about 52,000 distinct CDR3 sequences, 85% to 95% being singletons. The origin of this receptor is a human donor with multiple sclerosis. Sequenced input: CD8+ T cells from PBMCs. This sequence joins TRBV28 and TRBJ1-3; D gene unclear. The CDR3 is CASSSDLGGNTIYF. CDR3 nucleotide sequence: TGTGCCAGCAGTTCCGACCTTGGGGGAAACACCATATATTTT.